The clone carrying this T cell receptor (beta chain) has ten or more counts. Unique molecular identifiers were used in preparing the TCRbeta library. TCRdb ran MiXCR on the PCR reads and lists one entry per CDR3 protein. The sample includes approximately 590,000 distinct CDR3 sequences, over 9.5% of them seen just once. This entry is derived from a study of T-cell reconstitution after alpha-beta-depleted transplantation in children. Trimming took 3 bases from V and 2 from J, leaving 13 bases between them. The CDR3 length is 14 residues. Germline V gene data show CDR1 as SQVTM and CDR2 as ANQGSEA. This material consisted of PBMCs from the stem cell graft donor, taken from the stem cell graft. The chain uses TRBV29-1 and TRBJ1-2; a possible D gene is TRBD1 (5 bases). This clonotype originated in a human donor who donated a stem cell graft to a child with acute myeloid leukemia. The DNA of the CDR3 is TGCAGCGTTGATGAACAGGAACGCAACTATGGCTACACCTTC. Translated: CSVDEQERNYGYTF.